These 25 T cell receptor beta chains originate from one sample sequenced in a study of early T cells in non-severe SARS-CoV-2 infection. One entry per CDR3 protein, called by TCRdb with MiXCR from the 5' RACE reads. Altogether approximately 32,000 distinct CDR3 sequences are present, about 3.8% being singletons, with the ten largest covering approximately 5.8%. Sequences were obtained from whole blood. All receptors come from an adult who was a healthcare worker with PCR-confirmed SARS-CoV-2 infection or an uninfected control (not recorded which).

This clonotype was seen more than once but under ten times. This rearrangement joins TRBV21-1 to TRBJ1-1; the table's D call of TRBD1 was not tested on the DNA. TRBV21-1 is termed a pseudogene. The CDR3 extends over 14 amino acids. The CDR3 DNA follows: TGTGCCAGCAGTACGGAGGAAGGGGACACTGAAGCTTTCTTT. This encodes CASSTEEGDTEAFF.

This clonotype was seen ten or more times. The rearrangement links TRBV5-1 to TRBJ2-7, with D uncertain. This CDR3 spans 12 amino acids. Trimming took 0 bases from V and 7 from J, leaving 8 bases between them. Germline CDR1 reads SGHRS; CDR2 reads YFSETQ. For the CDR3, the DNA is TGCGCCAGCAGCTTGGACCTACGAGAGCAGTACTTC. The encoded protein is CASSLDLREQYF. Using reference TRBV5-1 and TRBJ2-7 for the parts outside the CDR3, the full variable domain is KAGVTQTPRYLIKTRGQQVTLSCSPISGHRSVSWYQQTPGQGLQFLFEYFSETQRNKGNFPGRFSGRQFSNSRSEMNVSTLELGDSALYLCASSLDLREQYFGPGTRLTVT.

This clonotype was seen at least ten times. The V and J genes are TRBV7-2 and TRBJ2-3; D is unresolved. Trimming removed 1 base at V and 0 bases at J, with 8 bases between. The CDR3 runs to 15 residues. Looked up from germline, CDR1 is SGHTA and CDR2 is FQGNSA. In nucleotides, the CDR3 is TGTGCCAGCAGCTTAGACCTACTTAGCACAGATACGCAGTATTTT. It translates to CASSLDLLSTDTQYF.

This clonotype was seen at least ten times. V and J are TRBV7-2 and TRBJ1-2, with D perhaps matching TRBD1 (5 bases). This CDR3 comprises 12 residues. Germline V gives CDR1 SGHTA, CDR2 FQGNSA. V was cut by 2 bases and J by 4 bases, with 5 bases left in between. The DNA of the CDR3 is TGTGCCAGCAGCTTAACAGGCTATGGCTACACCTTC. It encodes CASSLTGYGYTF. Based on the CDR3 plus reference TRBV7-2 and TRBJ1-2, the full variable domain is GAGVSQSPSNKVTEKGKDVELRCDPISGHTALYWYRQSLGQGLEFLIYFQGNSAPDKSGLPSDRFSAERTGGSVSTLTIQRTQQEDSAVYLCASSLTGYGYTFGSGTRLTVV.

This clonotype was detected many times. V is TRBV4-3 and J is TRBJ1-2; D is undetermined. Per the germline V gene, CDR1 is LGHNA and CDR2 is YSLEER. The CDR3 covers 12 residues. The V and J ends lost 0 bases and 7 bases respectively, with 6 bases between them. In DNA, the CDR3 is TGCGCCAGCAGCCAAGATCATGGTGGCTACACCTTC. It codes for CASSQDHGGYTF.

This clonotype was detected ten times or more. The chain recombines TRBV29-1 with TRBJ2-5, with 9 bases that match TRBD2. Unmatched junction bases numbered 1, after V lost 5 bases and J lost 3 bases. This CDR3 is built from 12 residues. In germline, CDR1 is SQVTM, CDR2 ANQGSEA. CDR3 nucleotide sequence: TGCAGCGTTCGCGGGGGGGAAGAGACCCAGTACTTC. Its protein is CSVRGGEETQYF.

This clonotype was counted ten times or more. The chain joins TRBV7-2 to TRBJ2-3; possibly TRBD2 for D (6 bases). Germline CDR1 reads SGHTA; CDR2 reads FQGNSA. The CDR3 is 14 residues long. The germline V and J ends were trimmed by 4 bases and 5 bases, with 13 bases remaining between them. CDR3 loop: CASSSNGGGDTQYF. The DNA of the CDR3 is TGTGCCAGCAGCTCTAACGGGGGAGGAGATACGCAGTATTTT.

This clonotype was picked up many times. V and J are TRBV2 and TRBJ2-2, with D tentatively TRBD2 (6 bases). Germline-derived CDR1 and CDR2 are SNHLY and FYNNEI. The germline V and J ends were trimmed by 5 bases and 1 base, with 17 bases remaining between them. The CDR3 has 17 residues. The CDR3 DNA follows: TGTGCCAGCAGTTCGGGTCGGGGGAGCGTGAACACCGGGGAGCTGTTTTTT. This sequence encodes CASSSGRGSVNTGELFF.

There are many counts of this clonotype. The CDR3 sequence: CASSSFTDTQYF. CDR3 in DNA: TGTGCCAGCAGCTCATTCACAGATACGCAGTATTTT. The chain couples TRBV7-2 to TRBJ2-3; D is undetermined. CDR3 length equals 12 residues. V gave up 4 bases and J gave up 2 bases, with 4 bases separating them. Looked up from germline, CDR1 is SGHTA and CDR2 is FQGNSA. Using reference TRBV7-2 and TRBJ2-3 for the parts outside the CDR3, the full variable domain is GAGVSQSPSNKVTEKGKDVELRCDPISGHTALYWYRQSLGQGLEFLIYFQGNSAPDKSGLPSDRFSAERTGGSVSTLTIQRTQQEDSAVYLCASSSFTDTQYFGPGTRLTVL.

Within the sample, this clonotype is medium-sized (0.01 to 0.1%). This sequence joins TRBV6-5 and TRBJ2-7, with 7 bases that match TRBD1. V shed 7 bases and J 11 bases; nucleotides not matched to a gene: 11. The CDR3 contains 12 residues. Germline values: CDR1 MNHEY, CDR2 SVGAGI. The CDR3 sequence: CASKKTGAAEYF. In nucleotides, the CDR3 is TGTGCCAGCAAGAAAACAGGGGCCGCGGAGTACTTC.

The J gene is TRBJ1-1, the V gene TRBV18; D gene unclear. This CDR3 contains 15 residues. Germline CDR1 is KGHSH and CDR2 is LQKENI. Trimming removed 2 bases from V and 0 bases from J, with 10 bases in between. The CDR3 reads CASSPEVRLNTEAFF. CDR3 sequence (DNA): TGTGCCAGCTCACCAGAGGTGAGGTTGAACACTGAAGCTTTCTTT.

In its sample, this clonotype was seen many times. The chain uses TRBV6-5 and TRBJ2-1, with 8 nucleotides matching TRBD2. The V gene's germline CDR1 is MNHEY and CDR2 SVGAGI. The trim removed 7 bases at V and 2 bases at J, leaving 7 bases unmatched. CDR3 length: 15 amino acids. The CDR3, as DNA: TGTGCCAGCATTAAAAGCGGGGGACCCTACAATGAGCAGTTCTTC. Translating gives CASIKSGGPYNEQFF.

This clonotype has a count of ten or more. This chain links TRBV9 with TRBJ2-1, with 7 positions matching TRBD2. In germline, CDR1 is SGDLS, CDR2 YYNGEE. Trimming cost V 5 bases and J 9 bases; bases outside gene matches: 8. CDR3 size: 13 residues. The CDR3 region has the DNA TGTGCCAGCAGGGGCGGGAGTGGATCTGAGCAGTTCTTC. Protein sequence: CASRGGSGSEQFF. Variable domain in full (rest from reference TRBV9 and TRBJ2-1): DSGVTQTPKHLITATGQRVTLRCSPRSGDLSVYWYQQSLDQGLQFLIQYYNGEERAKGNILERFSAQQFPDLHSELNLSSLELGDSALYFCASRGGSGSEQFFGPGTRLTVL.

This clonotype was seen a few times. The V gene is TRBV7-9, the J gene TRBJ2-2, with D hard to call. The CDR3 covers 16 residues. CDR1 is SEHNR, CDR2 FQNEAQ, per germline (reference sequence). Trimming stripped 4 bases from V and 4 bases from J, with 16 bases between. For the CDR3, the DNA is TGTGCCAGCAGCTCCCGCGTGGGGTACAGCACCGGGGAGCTGTTTTTT. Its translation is CASSSRVGYSTGELFF.

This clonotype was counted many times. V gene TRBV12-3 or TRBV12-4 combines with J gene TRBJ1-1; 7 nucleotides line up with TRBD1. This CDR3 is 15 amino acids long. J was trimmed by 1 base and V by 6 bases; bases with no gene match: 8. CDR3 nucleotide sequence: TGTGCCAGCAGGAGGACAGGTCCTAGGAACACTGAAGCTTTCTTT. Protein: CASRRTGPRNTEAFF.

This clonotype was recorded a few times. The CDR3, as DNA: TGTGCCAGCAGCCATACGGCAGGGTATGGCTACACCTTC. Amino acid sequence: CASSHTAGYGYTF. The chain couples TRBV4-2 to TRBJ1-2; a possible D gene is TRBD1 (5 bases). Germline V gene lookup returns CDR1 LGHNA and CDR2 YNFKEQ. This CDR3 region has 13 residues. V shed 3 bases and J shed 5 bases, with 10 bases lying between them.

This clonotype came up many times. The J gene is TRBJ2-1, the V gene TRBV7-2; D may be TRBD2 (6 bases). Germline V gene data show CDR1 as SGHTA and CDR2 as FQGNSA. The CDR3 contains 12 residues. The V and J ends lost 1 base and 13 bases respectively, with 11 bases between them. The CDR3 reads CASSLGRDSQFF. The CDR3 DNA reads TGTGCCAGCAGCTTAGGCAGGGACTCACAGTTCTTC.

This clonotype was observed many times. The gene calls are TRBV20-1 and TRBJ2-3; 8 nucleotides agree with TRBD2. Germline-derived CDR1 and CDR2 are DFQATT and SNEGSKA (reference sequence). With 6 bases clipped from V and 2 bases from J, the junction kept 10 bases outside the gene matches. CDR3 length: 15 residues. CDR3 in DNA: TGCAGTGCCACTAGGCTAGCGGGCCCCACAGATACGCAGTATTTT. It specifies CSATRLAGPTDTQYF.

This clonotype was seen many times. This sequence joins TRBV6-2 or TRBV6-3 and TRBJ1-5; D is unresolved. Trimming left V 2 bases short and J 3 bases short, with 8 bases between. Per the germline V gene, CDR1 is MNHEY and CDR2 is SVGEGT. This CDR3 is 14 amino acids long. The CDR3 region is CASSYDSLNQPQHF. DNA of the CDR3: TGTGCCAGCAGTTACGACTCGCTCAATCAGCCCCAGCATTTT.

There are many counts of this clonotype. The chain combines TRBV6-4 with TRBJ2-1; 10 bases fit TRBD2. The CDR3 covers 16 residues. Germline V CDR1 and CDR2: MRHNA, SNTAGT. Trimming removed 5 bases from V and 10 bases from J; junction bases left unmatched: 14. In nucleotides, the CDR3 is TGTGCCAGCAGTCCATCTCCGGCTAGCGGGAGTAAGGAGCAGTTCTTC. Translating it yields CASSPSPASGSKEQFF.

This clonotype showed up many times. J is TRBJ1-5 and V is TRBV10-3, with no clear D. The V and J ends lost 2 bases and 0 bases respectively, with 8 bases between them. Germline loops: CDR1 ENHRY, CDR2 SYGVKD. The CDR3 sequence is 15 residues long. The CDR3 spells CAISEQGFSNQPQHF. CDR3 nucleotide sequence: TGTGCCATCAGTGAGCAAGGGTTTAGCAATCAGCCCCAGCATTTT.

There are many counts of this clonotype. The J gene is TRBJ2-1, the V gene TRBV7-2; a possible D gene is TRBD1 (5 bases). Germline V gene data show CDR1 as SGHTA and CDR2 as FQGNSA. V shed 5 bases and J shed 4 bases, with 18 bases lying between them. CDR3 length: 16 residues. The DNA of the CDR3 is TGTGCCAGCAGCCCTCCGACAGAATTAAAGTACAATGAGCAGTTCTTC. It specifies CASSPPTELKYNEQFF.

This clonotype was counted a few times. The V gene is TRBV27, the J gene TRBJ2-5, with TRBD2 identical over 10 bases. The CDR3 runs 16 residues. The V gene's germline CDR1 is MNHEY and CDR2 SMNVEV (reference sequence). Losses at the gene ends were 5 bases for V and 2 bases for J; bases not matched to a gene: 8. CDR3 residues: CASSPLLAGEQETQYF. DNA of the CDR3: TGTGCCAGCAGTCCCCTTCTAGCGGGGGAACAAGAGACCCAGTACTTC.

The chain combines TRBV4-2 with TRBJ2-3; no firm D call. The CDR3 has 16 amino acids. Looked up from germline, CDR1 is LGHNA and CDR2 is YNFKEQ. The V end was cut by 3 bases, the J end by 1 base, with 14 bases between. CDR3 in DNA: TGTGCCAGCAGCCAGTCCCACACGGATGGCACAGATACGCAGTATTTT. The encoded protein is CASSQSHTDGTDTQYF.

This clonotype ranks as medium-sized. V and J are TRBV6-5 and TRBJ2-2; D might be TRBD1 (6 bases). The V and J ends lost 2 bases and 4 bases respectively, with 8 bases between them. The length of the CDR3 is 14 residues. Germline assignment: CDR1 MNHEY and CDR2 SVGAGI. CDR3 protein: CASSYQGLTGELFF. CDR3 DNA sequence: TGTGCCAGCAGTTACCAGGGGCTCACCGGGGAGCTGTTTTTT.